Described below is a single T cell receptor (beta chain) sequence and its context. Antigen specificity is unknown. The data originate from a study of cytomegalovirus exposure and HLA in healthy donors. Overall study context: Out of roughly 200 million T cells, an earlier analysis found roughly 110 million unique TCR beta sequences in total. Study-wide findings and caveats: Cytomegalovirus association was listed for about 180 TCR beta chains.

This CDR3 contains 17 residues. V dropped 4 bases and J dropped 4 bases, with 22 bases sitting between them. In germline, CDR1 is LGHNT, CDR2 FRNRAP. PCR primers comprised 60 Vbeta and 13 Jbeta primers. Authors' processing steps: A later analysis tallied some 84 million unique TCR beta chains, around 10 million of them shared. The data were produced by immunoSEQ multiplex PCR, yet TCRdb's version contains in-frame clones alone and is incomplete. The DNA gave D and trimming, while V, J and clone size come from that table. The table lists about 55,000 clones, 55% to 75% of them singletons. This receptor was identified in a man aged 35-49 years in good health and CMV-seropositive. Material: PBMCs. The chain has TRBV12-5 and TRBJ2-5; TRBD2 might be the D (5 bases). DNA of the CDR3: TGTGCTAGTGGTTCGTCTACGGGGTCCGCGGGTTCAGAGACCCAGTACTTC. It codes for CASGSSTGSAGSETQYF.